The 20 T cell receptor beta chains below were found in one sample sequenced in a study of cytomegalovirus exposure and HLA in healthy donors. PCR used 60 Vbeta primers and 13 Jbeta primers. Method: immunoSEQ multiplex PCR; TCRdb's copy keeps in-frame clones and lacks some. Of about 180,000 clones listed, around 80% are singletons. The sequencing input was PBMCs. These receptors were taken from a woman aged 55 to 70 in good health and CMV-seropositive.

This rearrangement joins TRBV5-6 to TRBJ1-2; D unclear. Trimming left V 0 bases short and J 7 bases short, with 10 bases between. Germline values: CDR1 SGHDT, CDR2 YYEEEE. This CDR3 is 13 amino acids long. CDR3 loop: CASSLESGSGYTF. CDR3 bases: TGTGCCAGCAGCTTGGAATCGGGGTCTGGCTACACCTTC.

V is TRBV7-3 and J is TRBJ2-3; the D gene is possibly TRBD2 (5 bases). The CDR3 spans 14 residues. V lost 4 bases, J lost 6 bases, and 14 bases lay in between. Germline V gene sequence: CDR1 SGHTA, CDR2 FQGTGA. The CDR3 is CASSSQPGLDTQYF. The CDR3 DNA reads TGTGCCAGCAGCTCTCAACCCGGACTGGATACGCAGTATTTT.

The rearrangement joins TRBV6-5 to TRBJ2-7, with 10 bases identical to TRBD2. The ends lost 7 bases at V and 6 bases at J; junction bases unmatched: 12. Germline lookup yields CDR1 MNHEY and CDR2 SVGAGI. The CDR3 sequence is 15 residues long. The CDR3 protein is CASMSGGAPFREQYF. The CDR3 nucleotides are TGTGCCAGCATGAGCGGGGGGGCCCCTTTTCGCGAGCAGTACTTC.

This chain uses TRBV28 with TRBJ1-3; perhaps TRBD1 as D (5 bases). V lost 5 bases and J lost 4, with 15 bases in between. Germline V gives CDR1 MDHEN, CDR2 SYDVKM. This CDR3 has 15 residues. CDR3: CASSPLGGRGNTIYF. CDR3 nucleotides: TGTGCCAGCAGTCCCTTGGGGGGGAGAGGAAACACCATATATTTT.

The gene calls are TRBV5-1 and TRBJ2-6, with D unresolved. With 1 base removed from V and 2 bases from J, the gap between germline ends came to 7 bases. The CDR3 spans 15 residues. Germline loops: CDR1 SGHRS, CDR2 YFSETQ. The CDR3 nucleotides are TGCGCCAGCAGCTTGAATCCCACTGGGGCCAACGTCCTGACTTTC. Protein sequence: CASSLNPTGANVLTF.

The chain couples TRBV9 to TRBJ1-1; D unresolved. Looked up from germline, CDR1 is SGDLS and CDR2 is YYNGEE. The V and J ends lost 1 base and 4 bases respectively, with 8 bases between them. This CDR3 is 13 amino acids long. CDR3 coding DNA: TGTGCCAGCAGCGTAACGGGGAGCACTGAAGCTTTCTTT. It yields the protein CASSVTGSTEAFF.

The chain uses TRBV7-9 and TRBJ1-2; the match to TRBD1 covers 10 bases. Per germline, CDR1 SEHNR and CDR2 FQNEAQ (reference sequence). Losses at the gene ends were 0 bases for V and 10 bases for J; bases not matched to a gene: 8. CDR3 length equals 15 residues. The CDR3 reads CASSLAMGQGHPYTF. DNA for the CDR3: TGTGCCAGCAGCTTAGCGATGGGACAGGGGCACCCCTACACCTTC.

This chain connects TRBV2 to TRBJ2-1, with TRBD2 matching 7 bases. Trimming cost V 7 bases and J 5 bases; bases outside gene matches: 2. The CDR3 is 12 amino acids. Germline V gene lookup returns CDR1 SNHLY and CDR2 FYNNEI. CDR3 DNA: TGTGCCAGCAATCTAGCGGACAATGAGCAGTTCTTC. It yields the protein CASNLADNEQFF.

The rearrangement joins TRBV30 to TRBJ2-3, with D possibly matching TRBD2 (5 bases). In germline, CDR1 is GTSNPN, CDR2 SVGIG (reference sequence). This CDR3 has 14 amino acids. The V gene lost 2 bases and the J gene lost 3 bases, with 12 bases spanning the gap. The CDR3 region has the DNA TGTGCCTGGAGTCACGGGGAAGGTACAGATACGCAGTATTTT. Amino acid sequence: CAWSHGEGTDTQYF.

With regard to this clone: The junction does not match germline at one end; this may be a read error. The chain uses TRBV7-7 and TRBJ1-1; D is perhaps TRBD1 (5 bases). The CDR3 consists of 13 residues. Germline CDR1 is SSHAT and CDR2 is FNYEAQ (reference sequence). The CDR3 protein is CASSLGEGTEAFF. In DNA, the CDR3 is TGTGCTAGCAGCTTAGGGGAGGGGACTGAAGCTTTCTTT.

The V and J genes are TRBV19 and TRBJ2-7; D perhaps matches TRBD1 (5 bases). Trimming cost V 6 bases and J 2 bases, with 11 bases left between them. Germline-derived CDR1 and CDR2 are LNHDA and SQIVND (reference sequence). This CDR3 has 13 residues. CDR3 bases: TGTGCCAGTAGGCAAGACAGTACCTACGAGCAGTACTTC. Its translation is CASRQDSTYEQYF.

This sequence joins TRBV7-3 and TRBJ2-3; 7 nucleotides align to TRBD2. The CDR3 totals 13 residues. Germline V gene lookup returns CDR1 SGHTA and CDR2 FQGTGA. V was clipped by 5 bases and J by 11 bases; unmatched bases: 10. The CDR3 coding sequence is TGTGCCAGCAGCCCCGTTCAGCTAGCGGTGCAGTATTTT. It encodes CASSPVQLAVQYF.

The chain links TRBV7-3 to TRBJ2-1; 12 nucleotides line up with TRBD2. V trimming: 8 bases; J trimming: 5 bases; junction bases outside the gene matches: 7. This CDR3 is built from 15 residues. CDR1 and CDR2 from the germline V gene are SGHTA and FQGTGA. The CDR3 loop reads CASSARLAGDNEQFF. CDR3 DNA: TGTGCCAGCTCCGCTCGACTAGCGGGAGACAATGAGCAGTTCTTC.

The chain employs TRBV7-2 and TRBJ1-1; the D gene is possibly TRBD1 (5 bases). V shed 4 bases and J shed 10 bases, with 10 bases lying between them. CDR3 length equals 11 residues. The germline CDR1 and CDR2 sequences are SGHTA and FQGNSA. The CDR3 DNA is TGTGCCAGCAGCTCCTGGGGGGTAGCTTTCTTT. Protein sequence: CASSSWGVAFF.

The chain is built from TRBV30 and TRBJ2-1; a possible D gene is TRBD2 (5 bases). The CDR3 totals 13 residues. Germline-derived CDR1 and CDR2 are GTSNPN and SVGIG (reference sequence). Trimming cost V 4 bases and J 6 bases, with 13 bases left between them. Here the CDR3 reads CAWKFGSVNEQFF. CDR3 bases: TGTGCCTGGAAGTTCGGTAGCGTCAATGAGCAGTTCTTC.

The chain recombines TRBV19 with TRBJ1-5, with 7 bases that match TRBD1. The V segment lost 3 bases and the J segment 1 base; nucleotides outside the gene matches: 0. Per germline, CDR1 LNHDA and CDR2 SQIVND (reference sequence). CDR3 length: 14 residues. The CDR3 reads CASSMGQSNQPQHF. The CDR3 DNA reads TGTGCCAGTAGTATGGGACAGAGCAATCAGCCCCAGCATTTT.

CDR3 DNA: TGTGCCAGCCGAGAACGGGTCGGGGAGCTGTTTTTT. Translation gives CASRERVGELFF. V gene TRBV19 combines with J gene TRBJ2-2; D is unresolved. The CDR3 is 12 amino acids. Trimming stripped 9 bases from V and 7 bases from J, with 12 bases between. CDR1 is LNHDA and CDR2 is SQIVND in the germline V gene (reference sequence).

This chain joins TRBV30 and TRBJ1-5; D unclear. This CDR3 region has 11 residues. V dropped 3 bases and J dropped 9 bases, with 9 bases sitting between them. Germline CDR1 and CDR2: GTSNPN and SVGIG (reference sequence). The CDR3 nucleotides read TGTGCCTGGAGGGTGGCAGGGCCCCAGCATTTT. This codes for CAWRVAGPQHF.

The CDR3 DNA sequence: TGTGCCAGCAGCGTAGGGGTGGGCTATTCGGTTAACACTGAAGCTTTCTTT. Its translation: CASSVGVGYSVNTEAFF. The rearrangement uses TRBV9 and TRBJ1-1, with D unclear. Germline values: CDR1 SGDLS, CDR2 YYNGEE. CDR3 length: 17 residues. With 0 bases removed from V and 2 bases from J, the gap between germline ends came to 17 bases.

V usage is TRBV5-1 and J usage is TRBJ1-1, with 7 positions matching TRBD1. CDR1 is SGHRS and CDR2 is YFSETQ in the germline V gene. V shed 5 bases and J 3 bases; nucleotides not matched to a gene: 7. The CDR3 has 14 amino acids. The CDR3, as DNA: TGCGCCAGCAGGAGGGGGCAGGCTGACACTGAAGCTTTCTTT. Translated, it gives CASRRGQADTEAFF.